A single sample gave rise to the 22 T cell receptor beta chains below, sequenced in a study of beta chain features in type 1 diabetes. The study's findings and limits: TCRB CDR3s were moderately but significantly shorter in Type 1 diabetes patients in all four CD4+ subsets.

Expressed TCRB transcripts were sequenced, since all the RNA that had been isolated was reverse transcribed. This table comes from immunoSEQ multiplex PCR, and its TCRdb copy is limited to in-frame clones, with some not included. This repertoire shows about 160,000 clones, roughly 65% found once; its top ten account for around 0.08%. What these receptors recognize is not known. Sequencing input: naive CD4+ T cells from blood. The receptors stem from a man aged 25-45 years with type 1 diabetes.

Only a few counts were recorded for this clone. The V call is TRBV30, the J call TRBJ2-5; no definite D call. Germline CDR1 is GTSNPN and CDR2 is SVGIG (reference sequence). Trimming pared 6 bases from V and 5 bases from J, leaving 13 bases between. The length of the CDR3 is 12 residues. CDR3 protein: CACRVGRETQYF. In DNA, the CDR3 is TGTGCCTGCCGGGTGGGTCGGGAGACCCAGTACTTC.

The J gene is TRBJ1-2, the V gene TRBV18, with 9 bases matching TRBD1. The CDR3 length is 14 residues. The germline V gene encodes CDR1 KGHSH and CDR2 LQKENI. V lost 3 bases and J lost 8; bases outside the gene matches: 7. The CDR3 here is CASSPGTGLHGYTF. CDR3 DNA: TGTGCCAGCTCACCGGGGACAGGGCTGCACGGCTACACCTTC. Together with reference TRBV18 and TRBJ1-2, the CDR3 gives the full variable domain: NAGVMQNPRHLVRRRGQEARLRCSPMKGHSHVYWYRQLPEEGLKFMVYLQKENIIDESGMPKERFSAEFPKEGPSILRIQQVVRGDSAAYFCASSPGTGLHGYTFGSGTRLTVV.

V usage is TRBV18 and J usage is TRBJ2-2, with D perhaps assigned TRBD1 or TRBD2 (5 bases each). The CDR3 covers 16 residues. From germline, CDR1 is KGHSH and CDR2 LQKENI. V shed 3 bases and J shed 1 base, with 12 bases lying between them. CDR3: CASSPRDQRNTGELFF. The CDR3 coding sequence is TGTGCCAGCTCACCCCGGGACCAACGGAACACCGGGGAGCTGTTTTTT.

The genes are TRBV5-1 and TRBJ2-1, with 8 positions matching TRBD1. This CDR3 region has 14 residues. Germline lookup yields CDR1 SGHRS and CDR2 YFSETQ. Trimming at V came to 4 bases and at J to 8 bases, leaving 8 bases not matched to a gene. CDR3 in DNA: TGCGCCAGCAGCCTGGGACAGGTGATCTATGAGCAGTTCTTC. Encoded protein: CASSLGQVIYEQFF.

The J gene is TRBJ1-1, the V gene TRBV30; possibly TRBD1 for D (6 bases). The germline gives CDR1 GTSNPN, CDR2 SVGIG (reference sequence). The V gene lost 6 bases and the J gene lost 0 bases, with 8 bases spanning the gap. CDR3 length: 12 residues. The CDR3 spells CACDRLNTEAFF. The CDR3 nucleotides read TGTGCCTGCGACAGGTTGAACACTGAAGCTTTCTTT. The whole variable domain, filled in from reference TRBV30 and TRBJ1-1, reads SQTIHQWPATLVQPVGSPLSLECTVEGTSNPNLYWYRQAAGRGLQLLFYSVGIGQISSEVPQNLSASRPQDRQFILSSKKLLLSDSGFYLCACDRLNTEAFFGQGTRLTVV.

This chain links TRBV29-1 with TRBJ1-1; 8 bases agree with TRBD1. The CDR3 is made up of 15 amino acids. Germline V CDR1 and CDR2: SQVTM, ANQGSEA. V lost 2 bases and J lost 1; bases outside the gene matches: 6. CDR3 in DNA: TGCAGCGTTGAACGGGCAGGGGGCCCGAACACTGAAGCTTTCTTT. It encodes CSVERAGGPNTEAFF.

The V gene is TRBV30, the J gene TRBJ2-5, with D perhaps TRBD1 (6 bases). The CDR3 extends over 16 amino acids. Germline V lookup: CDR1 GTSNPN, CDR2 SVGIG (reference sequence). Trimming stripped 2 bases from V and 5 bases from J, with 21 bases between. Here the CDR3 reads CAWSKGKTGLGETQYF. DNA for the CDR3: TGTGCCTGGAGTAAAGGAAAAACAGGGCTAGGGGAGACCCAGTACTTC.

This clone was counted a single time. CDR3 bases: TGTGCCAGCTCACGCGGTTTGGACAGCCCAGCCAAAAACATTCAGTACTTC. It codes for CASSRGLDSPAKNIQYF. The rearrangement links TRBV18 to TRBJ2-4; a weak D match, TRBD1 (6 bases). Trimming stripped 4 bases from V and 0 bases from J, with 16 bases between. CDR1 and CDR2 (germline): KGHSH, LQKENI. The CDR3 is 17 residues long. Filled out from reference TRBV18 and TRBJ2-4, the complete variable domain reads NAGVMQNPRHLVRRRGQEARLRCSPMKGHSHVYWYRQLPEEGLKFMVYLQKENIIDESGMPKERFSAEFPKEGPSILRIQQVVRGDSAAYFCASSRGLDSPAKNIQYFGAGTRLSVL.

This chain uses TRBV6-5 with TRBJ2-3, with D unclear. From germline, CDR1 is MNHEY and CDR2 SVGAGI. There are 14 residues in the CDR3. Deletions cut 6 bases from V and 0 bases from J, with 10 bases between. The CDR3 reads CASRRRFSTDTQYF. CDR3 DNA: TGTGCCAGCAGGAGAAGGTTTAGCACAGATACGCAGTATTTT.

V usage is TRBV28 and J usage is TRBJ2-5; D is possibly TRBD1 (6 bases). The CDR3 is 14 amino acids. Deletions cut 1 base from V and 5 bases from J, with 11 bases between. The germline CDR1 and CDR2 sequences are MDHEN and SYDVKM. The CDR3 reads CASSLSGVVETQYF. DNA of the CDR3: TGTGCCAGCAGTTTATCAGGGGTGGTTGAGACCCAGTACTTC. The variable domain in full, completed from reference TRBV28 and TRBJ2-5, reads DVKVTQSSRYLVKRTGEKVFLECVQDMDHENMFWYRQDPGLGLRLIYFSYDVKMKEKGDIPEGYSVSREKKERFSLILESASTNQTSMYLCASSLSGVVETQYFGPGTRLLVL.

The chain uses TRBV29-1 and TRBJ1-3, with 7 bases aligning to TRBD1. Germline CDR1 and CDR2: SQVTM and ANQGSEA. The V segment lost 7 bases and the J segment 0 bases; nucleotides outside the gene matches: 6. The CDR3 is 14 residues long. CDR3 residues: CSARQGFSGNTIYF. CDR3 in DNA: TGCAGCGCAAGACAGGGCTTCTCTGGAAACACCATATATTTT.

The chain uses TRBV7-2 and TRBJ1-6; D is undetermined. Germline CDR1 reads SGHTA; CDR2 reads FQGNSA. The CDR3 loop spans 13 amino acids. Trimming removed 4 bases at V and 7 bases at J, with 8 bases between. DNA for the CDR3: TGTGCCAGCAGCTCAACGGGGAATTCACCCCTCCACTTT. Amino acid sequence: CASSSTGNSPLHF.

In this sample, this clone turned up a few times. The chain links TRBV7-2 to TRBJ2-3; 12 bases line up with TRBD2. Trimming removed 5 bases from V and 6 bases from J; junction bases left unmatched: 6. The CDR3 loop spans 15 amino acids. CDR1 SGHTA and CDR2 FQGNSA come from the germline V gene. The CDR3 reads CASSTSGGTGDTQYF. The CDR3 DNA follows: TGTGCCAGCAGCACTAGCGGGGGGACCGGGGATACGCAGTATTTT.

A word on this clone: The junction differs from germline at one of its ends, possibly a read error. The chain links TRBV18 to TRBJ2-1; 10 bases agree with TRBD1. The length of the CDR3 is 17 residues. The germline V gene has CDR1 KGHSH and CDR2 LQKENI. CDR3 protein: CASAPLVPGQGTNEQFF. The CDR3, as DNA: TGTGCCAGCGCACCACTAGTCCCGGGACAGGGGACCAATGAGCAGTTCTTC.

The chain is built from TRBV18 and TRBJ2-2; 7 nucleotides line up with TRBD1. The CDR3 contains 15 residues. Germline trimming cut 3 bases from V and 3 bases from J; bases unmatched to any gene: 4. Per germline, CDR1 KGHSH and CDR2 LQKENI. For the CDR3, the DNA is TGTGCCAGCTCACCGGGACAGCCGGACACCGGGGAGCTGTTTTTT. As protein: CASSPGQPDTGELFF. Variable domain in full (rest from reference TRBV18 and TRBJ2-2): NAGVMQNPRHLVRRRGQEARLRCSPMKGHSHVYWYRQLPEEGLKFMVYLQKENIIDESGMPKERFSAEFPKEGPSILRIQQVVRGDSAAYFCASSPGQPDTGELFFGEGSRLTVL.

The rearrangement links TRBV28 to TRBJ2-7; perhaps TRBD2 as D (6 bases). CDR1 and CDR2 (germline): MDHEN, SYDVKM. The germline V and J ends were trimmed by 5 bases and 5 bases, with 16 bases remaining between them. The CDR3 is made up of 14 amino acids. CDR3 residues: CASSAGLPVDEQYF. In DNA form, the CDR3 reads TGTGCCAGCAGTGCGGGACTGCCGGTAGACGAGCAGTACTTC. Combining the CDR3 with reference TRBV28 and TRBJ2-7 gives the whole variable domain DVKVTQSSRYLVKRTGEKVFLECVQDMDHENMFWYRQDPGLGLRLIYFSYDVKMKEKGDIPEGYSVSREKKERFSLILESASTNQTSMYLCASSAGLPVDEQYFGPGTRLTVT.

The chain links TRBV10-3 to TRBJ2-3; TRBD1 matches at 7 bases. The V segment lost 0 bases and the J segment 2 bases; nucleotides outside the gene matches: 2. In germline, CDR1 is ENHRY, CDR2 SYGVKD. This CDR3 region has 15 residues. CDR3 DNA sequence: TGTGCCATCAGTGAGTCGCAGGGGGTCACAGATACGCAGTATTTT. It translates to CAISESQGVTDTQYF.

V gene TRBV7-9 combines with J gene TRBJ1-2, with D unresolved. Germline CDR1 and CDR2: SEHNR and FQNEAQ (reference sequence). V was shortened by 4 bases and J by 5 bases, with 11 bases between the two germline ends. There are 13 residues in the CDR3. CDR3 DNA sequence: TGTGCCAGCAGCTCCGGTTCGAATTATGGCTACACCTTC. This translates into CASSSGSNYGYTF.

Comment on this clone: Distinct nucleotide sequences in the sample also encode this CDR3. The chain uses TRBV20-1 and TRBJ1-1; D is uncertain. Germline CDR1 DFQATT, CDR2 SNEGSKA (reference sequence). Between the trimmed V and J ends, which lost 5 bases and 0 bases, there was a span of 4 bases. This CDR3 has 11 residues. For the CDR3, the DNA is TGCAGTGCTGAGTTGAACACTGAAGCTTTCTTT. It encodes CSAELNTEAFF.

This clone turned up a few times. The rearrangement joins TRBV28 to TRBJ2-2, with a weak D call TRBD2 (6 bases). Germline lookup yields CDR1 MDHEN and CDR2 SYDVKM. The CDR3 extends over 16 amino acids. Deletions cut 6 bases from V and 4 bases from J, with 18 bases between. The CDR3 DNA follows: TGTGCCAGCAGGCCCCAGGGACGGAGGGTCACCGGGGAGCTGTTTTTT. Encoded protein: CASRPQGRRVTGELFF.

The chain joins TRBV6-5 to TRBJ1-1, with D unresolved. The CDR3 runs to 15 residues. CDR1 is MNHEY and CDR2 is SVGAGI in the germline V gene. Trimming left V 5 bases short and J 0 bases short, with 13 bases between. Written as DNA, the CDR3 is TGTGCCAGCAGTGGATCCAGGAACCTGAACACTGAAGCTTTCTTT. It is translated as CASSGSRNLNTEAFF.

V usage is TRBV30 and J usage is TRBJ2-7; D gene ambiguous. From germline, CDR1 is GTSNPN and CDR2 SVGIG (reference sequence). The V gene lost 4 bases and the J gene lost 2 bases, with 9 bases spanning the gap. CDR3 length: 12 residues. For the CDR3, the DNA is TGTGCCTGGAATCGGGCACCCTACGAGCAGTACTTC. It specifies CAWNRAPYEQYF.